The 26 T cell receptor beta chains below come from one sample, sequenced in a study of patients with pleural tuberculosis (dated by TCRdb to 2013 to 2016). The instrument given in TCRdb is Illumina Genome Analyzer IIx. TCRdb cleaned the public reads at Q25 with fastp, built clones with MiXCR and kept in-frame beta chains. Each CDR3 protein gets just one entry, which takes the most common genes and DNA from the rows behind it. This sample comprises about 50,000 distinct CDR3 sequences, 7.3% of them detected only once. The top ten hold roughly 15% of the sample. The receptors here all came from a human donor with pleural tuberculosis.

This clonotype came up many times. The V gene is TRBV19, the J gene TRBJ1-4, with D uncertain. The CDR3 spans 13 residues. V gave up 4 bases and J gave up 8 bases, with 11 bases separating them. Germline CDR1 and CDR2: LNHDA and SQIVND (reference sequence). In DNA, the CDR3 is TGTGCCAGTAGTACTCGAAACTCCGAAAAACTGTTTTTT. Translation: CASSTRNSEKLFF.

This clonotype was seen at least ten times. The rearrangement joins TRBV13 to TRBJ2-3; a weak D match, TRBD1 (6 bases). V lost 0 bases, J lost 3 bases, and 19 bases lay in between. Germline lookup yields CDR1 PRHDT and CDR2 FYEKMQ (reference sequence). This CDR3 contains 18 residues. The CDR3 is CASSLGEFWAGATDTQYF. CDR3 coding DNA: TGTGCCAGCAGCTTAGGAGAGTTTTGGGCAGGGGCTACAGATACGCAGTATTTT.

The rearrangement joins TRBV13 to TRBJ2-1; no definite D call. Germline V gene data show CDR1 as PRHDT and CDR2 as FYEKMQ (reference sequence). Trimming stripped 2 bases from V and 2 bases from J, with 13 bases between. This CDR3 region has 16 residues. CDR3 sequence: CASSLNPTTPYNEQFF. The CDR3 nucleotides read TGTGCCAGCAGCTTAAACCCCACTACCCCCTACAATGAGCAGTTCTTC.

Ten or more counts support this clonotype. The chain employs TRBV6-5 and TRBJ2-7; D possibly corresponds to TRBD2 (5 bases). CDR3 length equals 13 residues. Germline V CDR1 and CDR2: MNHEY, SVGAGI. Trimming removed 0 bases from V and 6 bases from J, with 9 bases in between. CDR3: CASSYSIGGEQYV. CDR3 coding DNA: TGTGCCAGCAGTTACTCGATCGGAGGCGAGCAGTACGTC.

This clonotype was counted at least ten times. The rearrangement joins TRBV20-1 to TRBJ2-3, with no clear D. The V gene lost 4 bases and the J gene lost 2 bases, with 10 bases spanning the gap. From germline, CDR1 is DFQATT and CDR2 SNEGSKA (reference sequence). This CDR3 has 13 amino acids. The CDR3 loop is CSATFQNTDTQYF. The DNA of the CDR3 is TGCAGTGCTACTTTTCAGAACACAGATACGCAGTATTTT.

The chain has TRBV19 and TRBJ1-1, with unresolved D. Germline lookup yields CDR1 LNHDA and CDR2 SQIVND (reference sequence). The CDR3 has 13 amino acids. The V end was cut by 4 bases, the J end by 3 bases, with 9 bases between. The chain's CDR3 is CASSTREHTEAFF. DNA for the CDR3: TGTGCCAGTAGTACGAGGGAACACACTGAAGCTTTCTTT.

Of note for this clonotype: One junction end disagrees with the germline gene, perhaps due to a read error. V and J are TRBV27 and TRBJ2-1, with TRBD1 identical over 8 bases. The CDR3 covers 15 residues. Germline assignment: CDR1 MNHEY and CDR2 SMNVEV (reference sequence). This chain's CDR3 is CASSLSGGLNNEQFF. In nucleotides, the CDR3 is TGTGCCAGCAGTCTATCAGGGGGCCTTAACAATGAGCAGTTCTTC.

This clonotype was found many times. The chain recombines TRBV20-1 with TRBJ1-2; D unclear. Germline lookup yields CDR1 DFQATT and CDR2 SNEGSKA (reference sequence). The CDR3 loop spans 13 amino acids. The V end was cut by 4 bases, the J end by 3 bases, with 12 bases between. Written as DNA, the CDR3 is TGCAGTGCTAAACACACGTCCGACTATGGCTACACCTTC. Amino acids: CSAKHTSDYGYTF.

Of note for this clonotype: A junction boundary mismatches the germline segment, possibly from a read error. This chain uses TRBV29-1 with TRBJ1-2; TRBD1 matches 7 bases. In germline, CDR1 is SQVTM, CDR2 ANQGSEA. The CDR3 is 12 amino acids. DNA of the CDR3: TGCAGCATTGAGGACAGGAACTATGGCTACACCTTC. It is translated as CSIEDRNYGYTF.

The V gene is TRBV30, the J gene TRBJ2-1, with 13 bases identical to TRBD2. The V and J ends lost 1 base and 4 bases, in that order; junction bases with no gene match: 4. Germline CDR1 and CDR2: GTSNPN and SVGIG (reference sequence). This CDR3 contains 16 residues. This chain's CDR3 is CAWSARLAGGYNEQFF. CDR3 nucleotide sequence: TGTGCCTGGAGTGCGAGACTAGCGGGGGGATACAATGAGCAGTTCTTC. The entire variable domain, with the rest obtained from reference TRBV30 and TRBJ2-1, is as follows: SQTIHQWPATLVQPVGSPLSLECTVEGTSNPNLYWYRQAAGRGLQLLFYSVGIGQISSEVPQNLSASRPQDRQFILSSKKLLLSDSGFYLCAWSARLAGGYNEQFFGPGTRLTVL.

There are many counts of this clonotype. This rearrangement joins TRBV12-5 to TRBJ2-3; tentatively, D is TRBD2 (5 bases). In germline, CDR1 is LGHNT, CDR2 FRNRAP. V was pared by 6 bases and J by 0 bases, with 10 bases between. This CDR3 contains 14 residues. The CDR3 reads CASGDSPSTDTQYF. The CDR3, as DNA: TGTGCTAGTGGGGACTCCCCTAGCACAGATACGCAGTATTTT.

This clonotype was detected a few times. The V and J genes are TRBV20-1 and TRBJ2-1; 11 bases map to TRBD2. The V segment lost 4 bases and the J segment 0 bases; nucleotides outside the gene matches: 5. The V gene's germline CDR1 is DFQATT and CDR2 SNEGSKA (reference sequence). This CDR3 has 16 residues. The CDR3 DNA reads TGCAGTGCTACCCCGGGACTAGCGGACTCCTACAATGAGCAGTTCTTC. This encodes CSATPGLADSYNEQFF.

Only a few counts were recorded for this clonotype. J is TRBJ2-1 and V is TRBV28, with 7 positions matching TRBD2. There are 17 residues in the CDR3. Trimming cost V 3 bases and J 8 bases; bases outside gene matches: 16. In germline, CDR1 is MDHEN, CDR2 SYDVKM. The CDR3 loop reads CASSFPLAATVADEQFF. CDR3 DNA: TGTGCCAGCAGTTTTCCCCTAGCGGCAACGGTCGCGGATGAGCAGTTCTTC.

This clonotype has ten or more counts. This chain links TRBV20-1 with TRBJ1-6, with TRBD1 matching 7 bases. This CDR3 spans 15 amino acids. CDR1 and CDR2 from the germline V gene are DFQATT and SNEGSKA (reference sequence). Trimming removed 0 bases from V and 8 bases from J; junction bases left unmatched: 7. The CDR3 DNA reads as TGCAGTGCTAGAGATCGCCTCACAGGGGATTCACCCCTCCACTTT. Translation gives CSARDRLTGDSPLHF.

Many counts were recorded for this clonotype. The rearrangement uses TRBV12-3 or TRBV12-4 and TRBJ2-1; no clear D gene. The CDR3 loop spans 12 amino acids. Deletions cut 2 bases from V and 6 bases from J, with 5 bases between. In DNA, the CDR3 is TGTGCCAGCAGTTTAAGTAGCAATGAGCAGTTCTTC. Its protein is CASSLSSNEQFF.

This clonotype has a count of ten or more. V gene TRBV20-1 combines with J gene TRBJ2-7; TRBD1 aligns across 9 bases. CDR3 size: 14 residues. Germline V lookup: CDR1 DFQATT, CDR2 SNEGSKA (reference sequence). J gave up 5 bases and V 5 bases, and 10 bases lay outside the gene matches. In DNA form, the CDR3 reads TGCAGTGCTGAAATGACAGGGGGTACCCACGAGCAGTACTTC. Protein product: CSAEMTGGTHEQYF.

This clonotype has a count of ten or more. The V gene is TRBV6-2 or TRBV6-3, the J gene TRBJ2-5, with D tentatively TRBD2 (6 bases). V was trimmed by 2 bases and J by 3 bases, leaving 10 bases between them. The CDR3 loop spans 14 amino acids. Germline CDR1 MNHEY, CDR2 SVGEGT. CDR3 sequence reads: CASSYGRGKETQYF. The DNA for the CDR3 is TGTGCCAGCAGTTACGGCCGGGGGAAAGAGACCCAGTACTTC.

This chain links TRBV29-1 with TRBJ2-1; perhaps TRBD1 as D (7 bases). The CDR3 runs to 13 residues. Trimming cost V 6 bases and J 5 bases, with 14 bases left between them. Germline values: CDR1 SQVTM, CDR2 ANQGSEA. The CDR3 protein is CSVGSGQDNEQFF. The CDR3 region has the DNA TGCAGCGTCGGTAGCGGACAGGACAATGAGCAGTTCTTC.

This clonotype showed up many times. The V gene is TRBV14, the J gene TRBJ1-5; no clear D. The germline gives CDR1 SGHDN, CDR2 FVKESK. The V end lost 1 base, the J end lost 1 base, and 5 bases lay between the germline ends. This CDR3 is built from 14 residues. The CDR3 nucleotides read TGTGCCAGCAGCCAAGTATGGAGCAATCAGCCCCAGCATTTT. The encoded protein is CASSQVWSNQPQHF. Using reference TRBV14 and TRBJ1-5 for the parts outside the CDR3, the full variable domain is EAGVTQFPSHSVIEKGQTVTLRCDPISGHDNLYWYRRVMGKEIKFLLHFVKESKQDESGMPNNRFLAERTGGTYSTLKVQPAELEDSGVYFCASSQVWSNQPQHFGDGTRLSIL.

This chain links TRBV2 with TRBJ1-3; TRBD1 is a possible D gene (5 bases). The CDR3 is 16 amino acids. Germline V gene sequence: CDR1 SNHLY, CDR2 FYNNEI. V dropped 4 bases and J dropped 4 bases, with 17 bases sitting between them. The CDR3 loop is CASSGGVPGPGNTIYF. CDR3 coding DNA: TGTGCCAGCAGTGGGGGGGTTCCAGGCCCCGGAAACACCATATATTTT.

In its sample, this clonotype was seen many times. V gene TRBV6-2 or TRBV6-3 combines with J gene TRBJ1-6; 7 nucleotides match TRBD1. The CDR3 has 14 amino acids. Germline values: CDR1 MNHEY, CDR2 SVGEGT. V shed 2 bases, J shed 5 bases, and the junction held 0 bases outside the gene matches. This CDR3 is CASSYDRDNSPLHF. The CDR3 coding sequence is TGTGCCAGCAGTTACGACAGGGATAATTCACCCCTCCACTTT.

The chain couples TRBV11-1 to TRBJ2-5, with D perhaps given as TRBD1 or TRBD2 (5 bases each). The CDR3 consists of 15 residues. V dropped 3 bases and J dropped 4 bases, with 15 bases sitting between them. Germline loops: CDR1 SGHAT, CDR2 FQDESV (reference sequence). This chain's CDR3 is CASSFLGEGIETQYF. The CDR3 DNA reads TGTGCCAGCAGCTTTCTGGGAGAGGGGATAGAGACCCAGTACTTC.

This clonotype appeared many times. The gene calls are TRBV28 and TRBJ1-5; no clear D gene. This CDR3 has 15 amino acids. Trimming stripped 3 bases from V and 0 bases from J, with 9 bases between. Germline V gene data show CDR1 as MDHEN and CDR2 as SYDVKM. The CDR3 loop is CASSLKAYSNQPQHF. The DNA of the CDR3 is TGTGCCAGCAGTTTGAAGGCTTATAGCAATCAGCCCCAGCATTTT.

This clonotype appeared many times. The J gene is TRBJ1-2, the V gene TRBV27; the D gene is possibly TRBD1 (6 bases). The V end lost 4 bases, the J end lost 8 bases, and 14 bases lay between the germline ends. This CDR3 comprises 13 residues. Germline V CDR1 and CDR2: MNHEY, SMNVEV (reference sequence). In DNA form, the CDR3 reads TGTGCCAGCAGTTACACAGGGACCGGCGGCTACACCTTC. It codes for CASSYTGTGGYTF.

The rearrangement joins TRBV12-5 to TRBJ2-5; D possibly corresponds to TRBD1 (5 bases). This CDR3 contains 13 residues. V lost 4 bases to trimming and J lost 6 bases, with 12 bases between them. Per germline, CDR1 LGHNT and CDR2 FRNRAP. Here the CDR3 reads CASGSSGIQTQYF. In nucleotides, the CDR3 is TGTGCTAGTGGTTCCTCAGGGATACAGACCCAGTACTTC.

This clonotype has a count of ten or more. V usage is TRBV27 and J usage is TRBJ2-1; D not resolved. V lost 3 bases, J lost 6 bases, and 9 bases lay in between. This CDR3 spans 13 amino acids. The germline V gene encodes CDR1 MNHEY and CDR2 SMNVEV (reference sequence). CDR3 region: CASSFPDANEQFF. The CDR3 nucleotides are TGTGCCAGCAGTTTCCCGGACGCCAATGAGCAGTTCTTC.